The 8 T cell receptor beta chains reported below all come from one sample, sequenced in a study of T cell changes during pregnancy in multiple sclerosis. Generated by immunoSEQ multiplex PCR, the TCRdb table keeps only in-frame clones and is missing some. The data hold 47,000 or so clones, with nearly 95% observed a single time. Sequences were derived from CD4+ T cells from peripheral blood mononuclear cells, sampled in the first trimester of pregnancy. Receptor source: a female donor with multiple sclerosis, enrolled in a pregnancy study.

The chain joins TRBV5-1 to TRBJ2-2; 9 nucleotides match TRBD1. The CDR3 is made up of 14 amino acids. The germline V gene encodes CDR1 SGHRS and CDR2 YFSETQ. The junction had 6 bases not matched to a gene; V was cut back by 4 bases and J by 8 bases. The CDR3 DNA reads as TGCGCCAGCAGCCTAGAACAGGGGGCTGGGGAGCTGTTTTTT. Translated: CASSLEQGAGELFF.

V is TRBV15 and J is TRBJ1-5; D is uncertain. This CDR3 has 13 amino acids. Germline CDR1 and CDR2: LNHNV and YYDKDF (reference sequence). The V end lost 1 base, the J end lost 14 bases, and 15 bases lay between the germline ends. DNA of the CDR3: TGTGCCACCAGCAGAGGGAGTACCGAGAAGGAGCATTTT. Translated, it gives CATSRGSTEKEHF.

The rearrangement links TRBV5-4 to TRBJ1-6; D perhaps matches TRBD1 (5 bases). The V end lost 5 bases, the J end lost 9 bases, and 18 bases lay between the germline ends. The CDR3 consists of 15 residues. Germline values: CDR1 SGHNT, CDR2 YYREEE (reference sequence). As DNA, the CDR3 is TGTGCCAGCAGACCCGCGGGGGGAAAGATTTCACCCCTCCACTTT. This translates into CASRPAGGKISPLHF.

In regard to this clone: The junction shows a germline mismatch at one end, possibly a read error. This sequence joins TRBV7-7 and TRBJ2-2, with D perhaps matching TRBD1 (6 bases). Germline V CDR1 and CDR2: SSHAT, FNYEAQ (reference sequence). The CDR3 runs 14 residues. Here the CDR3 reads CASSLDRSTGELFF. The CDR3 coding sequence is TGTGCTAGCAGCCTTGACAGGAGCACCGGGGAGCTGTTTTTT.

This chain uses TRBV7-2 with TRBJ2-7, with TRBD1 matching over 7 bases. The CDR3 sequence is 16 residues long. CDR1 and CDR2 (germline): SGHTA, FQGNSA. V lost 4 bases to trimming and J lost 4 bases; unmatched junction nucleotides: 13. Here the CDR3 DNA reads TGTGCCAGCAGCTACGAGACCGGGACAGCGGAGTACGAGCAGTACTTC. Translated, it gives CASSYETGTAEYEQYF.

V is TRBV27 and J is TRBJ2-7, with 11 bases matching TRBD1. This CDR3 is 17 amino acids long. Trimming took 5 bases from V and 3 from J; bases not matched to a gene: 12. CDR1 and CDR2 (germline): MNHEY, SMNVEV (reference sequence). CDR3 coding DNA: TGTGCCAGCAGTAGCTACCTCCGGGACAGGGGGAGCTACGAGCAGTACTTC. It encodes CASSSYLRDRGSYEQYF.

The gene calls are TRBV6-5 and TRBJ1-3; D gene ambiguous. The CDR3 runs 12 residues. Trimming left V 2 bases short and J 11 bases short, with 10 bases between. Per the germline V gene, CDR1 is MNHEY and CDR2 is SVGAGI. In DNA form, the CDR3 reads TGTGCCAGCAGTTACCTGGGTGGAGCCATATATTTT. Protein product: CASSYLGGAIYF.

CDR3 bases: TGCGCCCCAAGGAAGCGGGGGGGCCCGGGGGAGACCCAGTACTTC. Translated, it gives CAPRKRGGPGETQYF. V is TRBV10-1 and J is TRBJ2-5; 10 bases fit TRBD2. This CDR3 has 15 amino acids. Germline-derived CDR1 and CDR2 are WNHNN and SYGVQD (reference sequence). V gave up 11 bases and J gave up 5 bases; unmatched junction bases: 14.